The 29 T cell receptor beta chains listed next were all sequenced from one sample in a study of T cells in Graves' hyperthyroidism and ophthalmopathy. The CDR3 regions of TCR beta were amplified from RNA transcripts. First-round RT-PCR targeting the TCR CDR3 was performed with the HTBI primer set. TCRdb analysed the multiplex PCR reads with MiXCR anew, one entry per CDR3 protein. The repertoire holds 360,000 or so distinct CDR3 sequences, over 12% seen once, with under 25% in the top ten. Sequencing input: blood. The source of these receptors is a woman aged 55-75 years with Graves' ophthalmopathy.

This clonotype was detected only a few times. V gene TRBV20-1 combines with J gene TRBJ2-3; D is uncertain. The CDR3 has 12 residues. V lost 1 base and J 6 bases, leaving 8 bases between the germline ends. The germline V gene has CDR1 DFQATT and CDR2 SNEGSKA (reference sequence). The CDR3 DNA reads TGCAGTGCTAGAGCAGTATCCGATACGCAGTATTTT. Translation gives CSARAVSDTQYF.

This clonotype was detected ten times or more. This chain uses TRBV2 with TRBJ2-5; unclear D gene. Per the germline V gene, CDR1 is SNHLY and CDR2 is FYNNEI. The CDR3 runs to 13 residues. The V end was cut by 6 bases, the J end by 5 bases, with 13 bases between. DNA for the CDR3: TGTGCCAGCAGCCGAGAAGGGCGGGAGACCCAGTACTTC. Amino acids: CASSREGRETQYF.

This clonotype was counted only a few times. The chain couples TRBV6-1 to TRBJ1-6, with TRBD1 identical over 9 bases. The V segment lost 5 bases and the J segment 10 bases; nucleotides outside the gene matches: 12. This CDR3 has 16 amino acids. Germline CDR1 is MNHNS and CDR2 is SASEGT. CDR3 amino acids: CASSTPSGQGGSPLHF. CDR3 DNA sequence: TGTGCCAGCAGTACCCCATCGGGACAGGGAGGGTCACCCCTCCACTTT.

The sample holds many counts of this clonotype. The V and J genes are TRBV6-1 and TRBJ2-6; no clear D gene. V was clipped by 5 bases and J by 0 bases, with 8 bases between them. Germline lookup yields CDR1 MNHNS and CDR2 SASEGT. This CDR3 is built from 15 residues. CDR3 loop: CASSLINSGANVLTF. CDR3 DNA sequence: TGTGCCAGCAGTTTAATTAACTCTGGGGCCAACGTCCTGACTTTC.

This clonotype was picked up a small number of times. V is TRBV12-3 or TRBV12-4 and J is TRBJ2-1; the D gene is possibly TRBD1 (6 bases). The V end was cut by 3 bases, the J end by 11 bases, with 11 bases between. The CDR3 loop spans 12 amino acids. CDR3 nucleotide sequence: TGTGCCAGCAGTTTTGGACAGAATCAGCAGTTCTTC. It specifies CASSFGQNQQFF.

This clonotype was recorded at least ten times. This chain joins TRBV7-9 and TRBJ1-2, with D unresolved. This CDR3 has 12 amino acids. V dropped 2 bases and J dropped 7 bases, with 8 bases sitting between them. Germline CDR1 SEHNR, CDR2 FQNEAQ (reference sequence). The CDR3 DNA is TGTGCCAGCAGCTTAACCGGGCCTGGCTACACCTTC. It is translated as CASSLTGPGYTF.

This clonotype was detected ten times or more. This chain uses TRBV30 with TRBJ1-5, with unresolved D. The germline CDR1 and CDR2 sequences are GTSNPN and SVGIG (reference sequence). The CDR3 has 16 residues. V lost 3 bases to trimming and J lost 1 base, with 16 bases between them. CDR3 residues: CAWSPRAPRSNQPQHF. The CDR3 DNA reads as TGTGCCTGGAGCCCCCGGGCTCCCCGCAGCAATCAGCCCCAGCATTTT. The full variable domain, its missing parts supplied by reference TRBV30 and TRBJ1-5, is SQTIHQWPATLVQPVGSPLSLECTVEGTSNPNLYWYRQAAGRGLQLLFYSVGIGQISSEVPQNLSASRPQDRQFILSSKKLLLSDSGFYLCAWSPRAPRSNQPQHFGDGTRLSIL.

This clonotype was seen once. This chain uses TRBV18 with TRBJ1-3; 12 nucleotides match TRBD1. CDR3 length equals 15 residues. J gave up 7 bases and V 1 base, and 2 bases lay outside the gene matches. Germline assignment: CDR1 KGHSH and CDR2 LQKENI. The CDR3: CASSPRDRGHNTIYF. The DNA for the CDR3 is TGTGCCAGCTCACCACGGGACAGGGGGCACAACACCATATATTTT. Full variable domain (rest looked up from reference TRBV18 and TRBJ1-3): NAGVMQNPRHLVRRRGQEARLRCSPMKGHSHVYWYRQLPEEGLKFMVYLQKENIIDESGMPKERFSAEFPKEGPSILRIQQVVRGDSAAYFCASSPRDRGHNTIYFGEGSWLTVV.

This clonotype was counted between two and nine times. The J gene is TRBJ1-1, the V gene TRBV2; 7 nucleotides agree with TRBD1. The CDR3 length is 14 residues. The V segment lost 6 bases and the J segment 1 base; nucleotides outside the gene matches: 5. Germline CDR1 SNHLY, CDR2 FYNNEI. CDR3 coding DNA: TGTGCCAGCAGGGAGGGGGCAGGGAACACTGAAGCTTTCTTT. This encodes CASREGAGNTEAFF.

This clonotype was observed at least ten times. The V and J genes are TRBV11-2 and TRBJ2-2, with D perhaps matching TRBD2 (5 bases). This CDR3 region has 15 residues. CDR1 and CDR2 (germline): SGHAT, FQNNGV. The ends were cut back, 4 bases at V and 6 bases at J, with 15 bases in the middle. CDR3 nucleotide sequence: TGTGCCAGCAGCTCGGGAATCTTTAGGGCCGGGGAGCTGTTTTTT. Translating it yields CASSSGIFRAGELFF.

This clonotype was detected many times. This chain links TRBV20-1 with TRBJ2-1; 7 nucleotides match TRBD2. The CDR3 contains 17 residues. CDR1 and CDR2 (germline): DFQATT, SNEGSKA (reference sequence). Trimming took 7 bases from V and 0 from J; bases not matched to a gene: 15. This CDR3 reads CSVDASGAFSSYNEQFF. DNA of the CDR3: TGCAGTGTCGACGCGAGCGGGGCTTTCAGCTCCTACAATGAGCAGTTCTTC.

The chain is built from TRBV20-1 and TRBJ2-1; either TRBD1 or TRBD2 may fit D (5 bases each). V lost 4 bases and J 8 bases, leaving 15 bases between the germline ends. Germline CDR1 and CDR2: DFQATT and SNEGSKA (reference sequence). CDR3 length equals 13 residues. The CDR3 loop reads CSATPGRWDEQFF. In nucleotides, the CDR3 is TGCAGTGCTACCCCGGGACGATGGGATGAGCAGTTCTTC.

This clonotype has a handful of counts. This rearrangement joins TRBV7-6 to TRBJ1-2, with D unresolved. From germline, CDR1 is SGHVS and CDR2 FNYEAQ. The CDR3 consists of 15 residues. V shed 2 bases and J shed 8 bases, with 18 bases lying between them. CDR3 in amino acids: CASSLNGGGEGGYTF. DNA of the CDR3: TGTGCCAGCAGCTTAAATGGTGGCGGGGAGGGCGGCTACACCTTC.

The sample holds a few counts of this clonotype. The chain couples TRBV29-1 to TRBJ2-5; TRBD2 agrees at 7 bases. The trim removed 3 bases at V and 2 bases at J, leaving 3 bases unmatched. Per the germline V gene, CDR1 is SQVTM and CDR2 is ANQGSEA. The CDR3 runs to 13 residues. The CDR3 nucleotides read TGCAGCGTTGACTGGCGGGAGCAAGAGACCCAGTACTTC. It encodes CSVDWREQETQYF. The variable domain in full, with the rest retrieved from reference TRBV29-1 and TRBJ2-5, is SAVISQKPSRDICQRGTSLTIQCQVDSQVTMMFWYRQQPGQSLTLIATANQGSEATYESGFVIDKFPISRPNLTFSTLTVSNMSPEDSSIYLCSVDWREQETQYFGPGTRLLVL.

This clonotype was seen at least ten times. The chain has TRBV7-6 and TRBJ2-7; 12 bases are a match to TRBD2. The CDR3 is 15 residues long. Germline values: CDR1 SGHVS, CDR2 FNYEAQ. The V gene end was trimmed by 5 bases and the J gene end by 3 bases; junction bases not matched to a gene: 5. CDR3 sequence: CASSPILAGGYEQYF. CDR3 sequence (DNA): TGTGCCAGCAGCCCGATACTAGCGGGAGGCTACGAGCAGTACTTC.

This chain uses TRBV7-2 with TRBJ1-3; D is uncertain. The CDR3 runs 14 residues. V shed 1 base and J shed 5 bases, with 9 bases lying between them. Per the germline V gene, CDR1 is SGHTA and CDR2 is FQGNSA. For the CDR3, the DNA is TGTGCCAGCAGCTTAGACGGTCTGCGAAACACCATATATTTT. Translated, it gives CASSLDGLRNTIYF.

This clonotype was observed a few times. V gene TRBV7-3 combines with J gene TRBJ2-1; D is ambiguous. The germline V gene has CDR1 SGHTA and CDR2 FQGTGA. Trimming stripped 5 bases from V and 4 bases from J, with 12 bases between. This CDR3 is 14 amino acids long. The CDR3 reads CASSPSPQYNEQFF. The CDR3 DNA is TGTGCCAGCAGCCCAAGCCCACAGTACAATGAGCAGTTCTTC.

This sequence joins TRBV6-1 and TRBJ2-7; D is possibly TRBD2 (5 bases). The V end lost 7 bases, the J end lost 1 base, and 11 bases lay between the germline ends. The germline V gene has CDR1 MNHNS and CDR2 SASEGT. The CDR3 length is 13 residues. The CDR3 sequence: CASTASSSYEQYF. The CDR3 bases are TGTGCCAGCACGGCTAGCTCTTCCTACGAGCAGTACTTC.

Here the CDR3 reads CATSDGGTLQETQYF. The CDR3, as DNA: TGTGCCACCAGTGATGGGGGGACCCTACAAGAGACCCAGTACTTC. The chain employs TRBV24-1 and TRBJ2-5; the D gene is possibly TRBD2 (6 bases). V lost 3 bases and J lost 2, with 12 bases in between. The germline V gene encodes CDR1 KGHDR and CDR2 SFDVKD. The CDR3 totals 15 residues.

This clonotype was observed many times. The gene calls are TRBV20-1 and TRBJ2-7; TRBD2 aligns across 14 bases. The germline CDR1 and CDR2 sequences are DFQATT and SNEGSKA (reference sequence). The CDR3 extends over 15 amino acids. V lost 5 bases and J lost 0; bases outside the gene matches: 3. The CDR3 reads CSAPTSGRASYEQYF. CDR3 nucleotides: TGCAGTGCTCCGACTAGCGGGAGGGCCTCCTACGAGCAGTACTTC.

In its sample, this clonotype was seen many times. This chain links TRBV7-8 with TRBJ2-7; 9 nucleotides align to TRBD2. V dropped 5 bases and J dropped 1; count of bases not matched to a gene: 9. Germline V gives CDR1 SGHVS, CDR2 FQNEAQ. The CDR3 length is 16 residues. The CDR3 loop is CASSPTVAGVSYEQYF. The DNA of the CDR3 is TGTGCCAGCAGCCCTACGGTAGCGGGGGTATCCTACGAGCAGTACTTC.

Note on this clonotype: A read error is possible here, since a much larger clone lies one base away. The chain recombines TRBV9 with TRBJ2-3; no clear D. The CDR3 length is 13 residues. CDR1 SGDLS and CDR2 YYNGEE come from the germline V gene. The CDR3 bases are TGTACCAGCAGCTTCTACCCCACAGATACGCAGTATTTT. Amino acids: CTSSFYPTDTQYF.

There are many counts of this clonotype. The chain employs TRBV7-8 and TRBJ1-2, with unresolved D. The CDR3 sequence is 14 residues long. Trimming left V 1 base short and J 4 bases short, with 10 bases between. The germline gives CDR1 SGHVS, CDR2 FQNEAQ. CDR3 residues: CASSLVGGAYGYTF. In DNA form, the CDR3 reads TGTGCCAGCAGCTTAGTCGGCGGAGCCTATGGCTACACCTTC.

This clonotype showed up many times. The chain links TRBV29-1 to TRBJ2-1; a possible D gene is TRBD2 (6 bases). Trimming stripped 5 bases from V and 7 bases from J, with 21 bases between. CDR1 and CDR2 from the germline V gene are SQVTM and ANQGSEA. This CDR3 contains 15 residues. The CDR3 sequence is CSVPLAGGPGNEQFF. CDR3 nucleotides: TGCAGCGTTCCACTAGCAGGAGGGCCCGGGAATGAGCAGTTCTTC.

The V and J genes are TRBV25-1 and TRBJ2-2; 11 bases line up with TRBD2. CDR3 length equals 18 residues. V was clipped by 1 base and J by 0 bases; unmatched bases: 4. Germline-derived CDR1 and CDR2 are MGHDK and SYGVNS. The CDR3 protein is CASSEFGTSGANTGELFF. CDR3 nucleotide sequence: TGTGCCAGCAGTGAATTCGGGACTAGCGGCGCGAACACCGGGGAGCTGTTTTTT.

This clonotype has just one count. The chain has TRBV10-1 and TRBJ2-3; 9 nucleotides line up with TRBD2. The CDR3 spans 15 residues. Trimming at V came to 9 bases and at J to 2 bases, leaving 9 bases not matched to a gene. Germline V gene sequence: CDR1 WNHNN, CDR2 SYGVQD (reference sequence). CDR3 in DNA: TGCGCCAGGGTTTGTTTAGCGGGAGACACAGATACGCAGTATTTT. Its translation is CARVCLAGDTDTQYF.

This clonotype has a count of ten or more. V is TRBV4-1 and J is TRBJ2-7, with 9 bases lining up with TRBD2. CDR3 length: 16 residues. V was clipped by 2 bases and J by 5 bases; unmatched bases: 10. Germline V CDR1 and CDR2: MGHRA, YSYEKL. CDR3: CASSQLPTSGLDEQYF. CDR3 coding DNA: TGCGCCAGCAGCCAACTTCCTACTAGCGGGTTGGACGAGCAGTACTTC.

CDR3 loop: CASSDGPRGYTF. CDR3 nucleotides: TGCGCCAGCAGTGATGGACCGCGTGGCTACACCTTC. This chain uses TRBV10-1 with TRBJ1-2, with unresolved D. CDR3 size: 12 residues. Germline CDR1 WNHNN, CDR2 SYGVQD (reference sequence). V gave up 3 bases and J gave up 7 bases, with 9 bases separating them.

This clonotype was observed a handful of times. The CDR3: CASSLRGSGTDTQYF. The CDR3 coding sequence is TGTGCCAGCAGTTTACGGGGGAGCGGCACAGATACGCAGTATTTT. The V call is TRBV28, the J call TRBJ2-3; maybe TRBD2 (6 bases). CDR3 length equals 15 residues. Germline CDR1 is MDHEN and CDR2 is SYDVKM. Trimming stripped 2 bases from V and 1 base from J, with 10 bases between. Looking up the rest from reference TRBV28 and TRBJ2-3 gives the full variable domain: DVKVTQSSRYLVKRTGEKVFLECVQDMDHENMFWYRQDPGLGLRLIYFSYDVKMKEKGDIPEGYSVSREKKERFSLILESASTNQTSMYLCASSLRGSGTDTQYFGPGTRLTVL.